This T cell receptor beta chain was retrieved from a study of human T cells and chemical hapten exposure. Unseparated into fractions, whole blood served as the source from which total RNA was extracted. Notes on the study in general: TCRs exceeding a frequency of 1 in 1000 stayed unchanged under DPC sensitization.

Via MiXCR, TCRdb re-called the 5' RACE reads, giving one row per CDR3 protein. The sample records about 80,000 distinct CDR3 sequences, 7.7% being singletons. A remark on this clonotype: The antigen is unknown.

The TCR originated in a male donor in good health.

This CDR3 is CASSLGDKARTDTQYF. The CDR3 DNA is TGTGCCAGCAGCTTAGGTGACAAAGCAAGAACAGATACGCAGTATTTT. The genes are TRBV11-2 and TRBJ2-3; D is unclear. The CDR3 is made up of 16 amino acids. Germline CDR1 is SGHAT and CDR2 is FQNNGV. V was trimmed by 1 base and J by 3 bases, leaving 14 bases between them.